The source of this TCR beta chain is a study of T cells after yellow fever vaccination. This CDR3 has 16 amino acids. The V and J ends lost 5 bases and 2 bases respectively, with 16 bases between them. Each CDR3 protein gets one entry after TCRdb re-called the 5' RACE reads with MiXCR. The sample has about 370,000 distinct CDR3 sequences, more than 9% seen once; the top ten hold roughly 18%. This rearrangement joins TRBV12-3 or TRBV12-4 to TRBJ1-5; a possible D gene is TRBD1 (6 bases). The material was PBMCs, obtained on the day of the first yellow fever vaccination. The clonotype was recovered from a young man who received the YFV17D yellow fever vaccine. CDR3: CASSTRTDPRNQPQHF. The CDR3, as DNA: TGTGCCAGCAGTACTCGGACAGATCCGCGCAATCAGCCCCAGCATTTT.